Sequencing of this T cell receptor (beta chain) was carried out in a study of OX40 agonist ivuxolimab in advanced cancers. Study-wide background: Patients were roughly 83% male with ages roughly 20 to 90, mean 60. Study-wide findings and caveats: The average count of expanded clones was higher among CD8+ T cells than among CD4+. CD4+ and CD8+ blood T cells expanded clonally by week 6 at 0.1 to 3.0 mg/kg.

The sample holds a few counts of this clone. The antigen is unknown. Produced via immunoSEQ multiplex PCR; TCRdb's table is partial and in-frame only. Here the sample spans some 20,000 clones, 65% to 85% being singletons. The sequencing used CD4+ or CD8+ T cells sorted from blood, collected in a trial of the OX40 agonist ivuxolimab. The sequence came from an adult with an advanced solid tumor such as melanoma, head and neck, liver or kidney cancer.

The chain's CDR3 is CASSLSGQFSETQYF. The CDR3 bases are TGTGCCAGCAGCTTAAGTGGACAGTTTTCGGAGACCCAGTACTTC. The rearrangement uses TRBV7-3 and TRBJ2-5, with D possibly TRBD1 on 6 matching bases. CDR1 is SGHTA, CDR2 FQGTGA, per germline. Between the trimmed V and J ends, which lost 1 base and 5 bases, there was a span of 14 bases. The CDR3 extends over 15 amino acids.